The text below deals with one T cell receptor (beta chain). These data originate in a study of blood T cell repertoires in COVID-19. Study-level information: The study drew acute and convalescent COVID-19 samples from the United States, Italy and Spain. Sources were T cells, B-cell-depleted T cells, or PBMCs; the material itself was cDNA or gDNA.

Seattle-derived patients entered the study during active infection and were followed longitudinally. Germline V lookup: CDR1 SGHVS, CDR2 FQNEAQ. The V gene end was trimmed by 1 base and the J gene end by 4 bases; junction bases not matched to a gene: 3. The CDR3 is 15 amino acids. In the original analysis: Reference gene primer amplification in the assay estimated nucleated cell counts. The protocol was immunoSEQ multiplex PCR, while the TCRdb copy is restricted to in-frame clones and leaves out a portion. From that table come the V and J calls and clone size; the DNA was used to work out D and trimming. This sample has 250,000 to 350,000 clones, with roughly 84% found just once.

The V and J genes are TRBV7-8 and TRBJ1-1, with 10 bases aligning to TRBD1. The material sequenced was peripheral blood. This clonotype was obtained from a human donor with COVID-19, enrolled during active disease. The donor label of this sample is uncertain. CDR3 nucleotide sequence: TGTGCCAGCAGCTTAGGACAGGGGGCCTTCACTGAAGCTTTCTTT. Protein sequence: CASSLGQGAFTEAFF.